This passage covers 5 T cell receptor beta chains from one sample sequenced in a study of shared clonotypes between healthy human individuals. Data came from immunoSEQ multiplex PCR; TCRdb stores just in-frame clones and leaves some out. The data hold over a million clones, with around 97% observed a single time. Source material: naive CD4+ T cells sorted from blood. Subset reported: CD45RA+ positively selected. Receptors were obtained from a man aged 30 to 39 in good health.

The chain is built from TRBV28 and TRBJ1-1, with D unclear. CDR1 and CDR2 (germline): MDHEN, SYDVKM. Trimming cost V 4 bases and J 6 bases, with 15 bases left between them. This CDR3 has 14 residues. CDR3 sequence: CASSSESFSPEAFF. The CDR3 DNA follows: TGTGCCAGCAGTTCCGAGTCTTTCTCCCCTGAAGCTTTCTTT.

The CDR3 bases are TGTGCCAGCTCACTTTTACAGGACAGCTCCTACAATGAGCAGTTCTTC. It translates to CASSLLQDSSYNEQFF. This sequence joins TRBV18 and TRBJ2-1; D may be TRBD1 (6 bases). The CDR3 is 16 amino acids. Trimming stripped 4 bases from V and 0 bases from J, with 13 bases between. In germline, CDR1 is KGHSH, CDR2 LQKENI.

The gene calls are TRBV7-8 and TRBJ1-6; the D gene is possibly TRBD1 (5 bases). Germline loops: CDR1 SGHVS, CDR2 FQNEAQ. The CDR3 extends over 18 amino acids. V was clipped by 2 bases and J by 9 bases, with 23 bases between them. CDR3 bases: TGTGCCAGCAGCTTATCGAATACAGGACTGTCTCGGGGTTCACCCCTCCACTTT. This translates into CASSLSNTGLSRGSPLHF.

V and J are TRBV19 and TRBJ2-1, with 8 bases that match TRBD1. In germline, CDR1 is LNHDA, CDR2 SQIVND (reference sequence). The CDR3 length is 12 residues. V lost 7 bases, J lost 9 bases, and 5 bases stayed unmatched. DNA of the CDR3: TGTGCCAGTACACTACAGGGGGGTGAGCAGTTCTTC. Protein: CASTLQGGEQFF.

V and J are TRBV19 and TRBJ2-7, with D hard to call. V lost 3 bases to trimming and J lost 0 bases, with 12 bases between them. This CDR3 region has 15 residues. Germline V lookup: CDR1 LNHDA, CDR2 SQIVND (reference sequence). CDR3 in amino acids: CASSIDLQGSYEQYF. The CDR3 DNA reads TGTGCCAGTAGTATCGACCTTCAAGGCTCCTACGAGCAGTACTTC.